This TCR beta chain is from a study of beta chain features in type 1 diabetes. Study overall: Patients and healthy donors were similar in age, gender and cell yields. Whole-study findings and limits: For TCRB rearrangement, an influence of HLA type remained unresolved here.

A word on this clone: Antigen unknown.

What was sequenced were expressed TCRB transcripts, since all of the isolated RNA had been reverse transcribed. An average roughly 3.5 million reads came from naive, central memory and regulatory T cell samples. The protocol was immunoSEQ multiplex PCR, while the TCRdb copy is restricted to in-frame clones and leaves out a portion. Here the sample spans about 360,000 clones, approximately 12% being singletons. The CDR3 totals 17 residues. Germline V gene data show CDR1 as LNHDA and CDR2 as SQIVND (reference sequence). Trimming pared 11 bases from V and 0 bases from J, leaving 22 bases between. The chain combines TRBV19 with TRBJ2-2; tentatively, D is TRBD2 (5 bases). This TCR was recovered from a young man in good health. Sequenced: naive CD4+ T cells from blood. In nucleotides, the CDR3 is TGTGCCCCTCCGGGAAGTATGCCCTACCCGAACACCGGGGAGCTGTTTTTT. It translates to CAPPGSMPYPNTGELFF.